The TCR beta chain described here comes from a study of cytomegalovirus exposure and HLA in healthy donors. Study information: Early on, a data release was issued that held 80 million or so unique TCRs from HLA-typed donors. Study-level results: Reports showed the classifier diagnosing cytomegalovirus status with high specificity and sensitivity. An observed cluster of highly shared sequence variants was recorded as a likely sequencing artifact. Excluded: some indistinguishable V segments such as TRBV6-2 and TRBV6-3.

This clone was observed once. As yet, its antigen is unknown. In germline, CDR1 is SGHDN, CDR2 FVKESK. V dropped 4 bases and J dropped 5 bases, with 13 bases sitting between them. This CDR3 has 14 amino acids. Primers for the PCR totalled 60 Vbeta and 13 Jbeta. Assay used: immunoSEQ multiplex PCR; TCRdb lists only in-frame clones, some missing. The sample includes about 88,000 clones, approximately 80% of them seen just once. The chain links TRBV14 to TRBJ2-3; D is perhaps TRBD2 (5 bases). The TCR was taken from a man in his thirties or forties in good health and CMV-seronegative. Sequencing was performed on PBMCs. CDR3 sequence (DNA): TGTGCCAGCAGCCGCACCCTGGCGGGAGATACGCAGTATTTT. It codes for CASSRTLAGDTQYF. Using reference TRBV14 and TRBJ2-3 for the parts outside the CDR3, the full variable domain is EAGVTQFPSHSVIEKGQTVTLRCDPISGHDNLYWYRRVMGKEIKFLLHFVKESKQDESGMPNNRFLAERTGGTYSTLKVQPAELEDSGVYFCASSRTLAGDTQYFGPGTRLTVL.